The 27 T cell receptor beta chains reported below all come from one sample, sequenced in a study of T cell repertoires in cytomegalovirus infection. One entry per CDR3 protein results from TCRdb running MiXCR on the reads. This table holds roughly 69,000 distinct CDR3 sequences, about 30% found once. Their antigen targets remain unknown. The material sequenced was CD8+ T cells from cultured PBMCs, taken from culture after CMV antigen stimulation. These receptors were taken from a human donor in good health (CMV status not recorded). Some clones in this sample may be carry-over from other donors' samples.

This chain links TRBV4-3 with TRBJ1-4; the match to TRBD1 covers 7 bases. V trimming: 1 base; J trimming: 7 bases; junction bases outside the gene matches: 3. The V gene's germline CDR1 is LGHNA and CDR2 YSLEER. This CDR3 region has 14 residues. CDR3 DNA: TGCGCCAGCAGCCAAGGGACAGGTGGTGAAAAACTGTTTTTT. Amino acids: CASSQGTGGEKLFF.

The gene calls are TRBV6-2 or TRBV6-3 and TRBJ1-1; D is possibly TRBD1 (5 bases). The CDR3 has 16 amino acids. Trimming cost V 2 bases and J 5 bases, with 18 bases left between them. The germline CDR1 and CDR2 sequences are MNHEY and SVGEGT. The CDR3, as DNA: TGTGCCAGCAGTTACGTCCGGGGTAGGGGTACTACTGAAGCTTTCTTT. The encoded protein is CASSYVRGRGTTEAFF.

This chain joins TRBV12-3 or TRBV12-4 and TRBJ1-4; 8 bases map to TRBD1. With V trimmed by 6 bases and J by 5 bases, 5 bases remained unmatched. The CDR3 spans 14 residues. The CDR3 DNA is TGTGCCAGCAGAGACAGGGGCCCAAATGAAAAACTGTTTTTT. Amino acids: CASRDRGPNEKLFF.

This chain joins TRBV15 and TRBJ1-1; D call uncertain. Germline CDR1 is LNHNV and CDR2 is YYDKDF (reference sequence). V lost 0 bases to trimming and J lost 2 bases, with 13 bases between them. The CDR3 extends over 16 amino acids. The CDR3 region has the DNA TGTGCCACCAGCAGAGATCGGGGAGATTTAAACACTGAAGCTTTCTTT. Protein sequence: CATSRDRGDLNTEAFF.

In this sample, this clonotype turned up a few times. This chain connects TRBV27 to TRBJ2-1, with a weak D call TRBD2 (6 bases). Trimming removed 10 bases from V and 9 bases from J, with 19 bases in between. Germline-derived CDR1 and CDR2 are MNHEY and SMNVEV (reference sequence). This CDR3 contains 13 residues. DNA of the CDR3: TGTGCCATCCGCGGGGTCAGCTATAGTGAGCAGTTCTTC. Translation gives CAIRGVSYSEQFF.

In this sample, this clonotype turned up many times. V usage is TRBV28 and J usage is TRBJ2-1; TRBD1 agrees at 11 bases. Trimming removed 4 bases from V and 4 bases from J; junction bases left unmatched: 9. This CDR3 contains 17 residues. CDR1 is MDHEN and CDR2 is SYDVKM in the germline V gene. The CDR3 is CASSSRTGGDRYNEQFF. The CDR3 region has the DNA TGTGCCAGCAGTTCCAGGACAGGGGGCGATCGGTACAATGAGCAGTTCTTC.

The V and J genes are TRBV19 and TRBJ2-5; 15 bases are shared with TRBD2. Germline trimming cut 6 bases from V and 5 bases from J; bases unmatched to any gene: 4. CDR3 length: 15 residues. Germline V gives CDR1 LNHDA, CDR2 SQIVND (reference sequence). The CDR3, as DNA: TGTGCCAGTAGCCGGGGACTAGCGGGAGGTGAGACCCAGTACTTC. Translating it yields CASSRGLAGGETQYF.

This clonotype was picked up a small number of times. This chain uses TRBV7-2 with TRBJ2-7, with D uncertain. The CDR3 is 13 amino acids. Germline loops: CDR1 SGHTA, CDR2 FQGNSA. With 0 bases removed from V and 1 base from J, the gap between germline ends came to 4 bases. CDR3 residues: CASSLALSYEQYF. In nucleotides, the CDR3 is TGTGCCAGCAGCTTAGCCCTATCCTACGAGCAGTACTTC. Full variable domain (rest looked up from reference TRBV7-2 and TRBJ2-7): GAGVSQSPSNKVTEKGKDVELRCDPISGHTALYWYRQSLGQGLEFLIYFQGNSAPDKSGLPSDRFSAERTGGSVSTLTIQRTQQEDSAVYLCASSLALSYEQYFGPGTRLTVT.

The chain links TRBV5-1 to TRBJ1-2; D is uncertain. V was trimmed by 8 bases and J by 0 bases, leaving 17 bases between them. This CDR3 region has 15 residues. Looked up from germline, CDR1 is SGHRS and CDR2 is YFSETQ. CDR3 in amino acids: CARFVGPAANYGYTF. CDR3 DNA: TGCGCCAGGTTCGTGGGCCCGGCAGCTAACTATGGCTACACCTTC.

The rearrangement joins TRBV5-1 to TRBJ1-1; D not resolved. Germline loops: CDR1 SGHRS, CDR2 YFSETQ. The CDR3 consists of 14 residues. The V and J ends lost 2 bases and 0 bases respectively, with 8 bases between them. The CDR3 is CASSFSGLNTEAFF. As DNA, the CDR3 is TGCGCCAGCAGCTTCAGCGGGTTGAACACTGAAGCTTTCTTT.

This clonotype was detected only a few times. The chain employs TRBV4-3 and TRBJ1-1; possible D gene TRBD1, 6 bases. Trimming left V 1 base short and J 6 bases short, with 15 bases between. The CDR3 is 15 residues long. Germline V gene lookup returns CDR1 LGHNA and CDR2 YSLEER. Here the CDR3 DNA reads TGCGCCAGCAGCCAAGGACGGGGCTCAGGGGCTGAAGCTTTCTTT. Translation gives CASSQGRGSGAEAFF.

The V gene is TRBV19, the J gene TRBJ1-1; TRBD1 matches 7 bases. Trimming cost V 5 bases and J 3 bases; bases outside gene matches: 15. The CDR3 has 17 residues. The V gene's germline CDR1 is LNHDA and CDR2 SQIVND (reference sequence). The CDR3 bases are TGTGCCAGTAGTTTCTTCCGACAGGGTGACCCCTACACTGAAGCTTTCTTT. Translating it yields CASSFFRQGDPYTEAFF.

V gene TRBV29-1 combines with J gene TRBJ1-1; a weak D match, TRBD1 (6 bases). In germline, CDR1 is SQVTM, CDR2 ANQGSEA. Deletions cut 6 bases from V and 2 bases from J, with 13 bases between. The CDR3 has 13 residues. The CDR3, as DNA: TGCAGCGTATGCCGGGACACAAACACTGAAGCTTTCTTT. Protein sequence: CSVCRDTNTEAFF.

The rearrangement links TRBV5-1 to TRBJ1-4; unclear D gene. V lost 0 bases and J 6 bases, leaving 12 bases between the germline ends. Germline V gene lookup returns CDR1 SGHRS and CDR2 YFSETQ. This CDR3 is built from 15 residues. CDR3 amino acids: CASSLARGRDEKLFF. The CDR3 DNA reads as TGCGCCAGCAGCTTGGCGCGCGGGCGCGATGAAAAACTGTTTTTT.

This clonotype was recorded many times. The chain employs TRBV3-1 and TRBJ2-5; D remains unclear. This CDR3 has 12 amino acids. The V gene's germline CDR1 is LGHDT and CDR2 YNNKEL (reference sequence). Trimming cost V 4 bases and J 5 bases, with 8 bases left between them. For the CDR3, the DNA is TGTGCCAGCAGCCCACCCCTGGAGACCCAGTACTTC. Its translation: CASSPPLETQYF.

V is TRBV7-8 and J is TRBJ2-5; 12 bases are a match to TRBD2. The CDR3 is 17 amino acids. From germline, CDR1 is SGHVS and CDR2 FQNEAQ. Trimming took 1 base from V and 3 from J; bases not matched to a gene: 6. CDR3 amino acids: CASSLGSLAGGEETQYF. The CDR3 DNA is TGTGCCAGCAGCTTAGGGTCGCTAGCGGGGGGGGAAGAGACCCAGTACTTC.

The rearrangement links TRBV29-1 to TRBJ2-7, with D tentatively TRBD1 (6 bases). The germline V gene encodes CDR1 SQVTM and CDR2 ANQGSEA. Trimming took off 7 bases at V and 3 bases at J, with 16 bases between the two ends. This CDR3 has 13 amino acids. Written as DNA, the CDR3 is TGCAGCGCTCTAGACGGACAGTACTACGAGCAGTACTTC. Translation gives CSALDGQYYEQYF.

This clonotype ranks as medium-sized (0.01 to 0.1%). The gene calls are TRBV7-2 and TRBJ2-7; TRBD2 might be the D (5 bases). Per germline, CDR1 SGHTA and CDR2 FQGNSA. The CDR3 is 12 amino acids. The germline V and J ends were trimmed by 5 bases and 2 bases, with 7 bases remaining between them. The CDR3 loop is CASSQEAYEQYF. The CDR3 DNA reads as TGTGCCAGCAGCCAGGAGGCCTACGAGCAGTACTTC.

This clonotype was counted ten times or more. V gene TRBV7-8 combines with J gene TRBJ2-7, with a weak D call TRBD1 (7 bases). The CDR3 runs 16 residues. CDR1 SGHVS and CDR2 FQNEAQ come from the germline V gene. The V gene lost 1 base and the J gene lost 4 bases, with 17 bases spanning the gap. Written as DNA, the CDR3 is TGTGCCAGCAGCTTAGTTGAGTGGTCAGGGGGGTACGAGCAGTACTTC. Encoded protein: CASSLVEWSGGYEQYF. The full variable domain, with the rest looked up from reference TRBV7-8 and TRBJ2-7, is GAGVSQSPRYKVAKRGQDVALRCDPISGHVSLFWYQQALGQGPEFLTYFQNEAQLDKSGLPSDRFFAERPEGSVSTLKIQRTQQEDSAVYLCASSLVEWSGGYEQYFGPGTRLTVT.

This clonotype was detected a few times. V is TRBV9 and J is TRBJ2-7; 7 nucleotides match TRBD2. The junction had 6 bases not matched to a gene; V was cut back by 4 bases and J by 2 bases. This CDR3 contains 14 residues. The germline CDR1 and CDR2 sequences are SGDLS and YYNGEE. This chain's CDR3 is CASSPGGSAYEQYF. The CDR3 DNA reads TGTGCCAGCAGCCCGGGGGGATCAGCCTACGAGCAGTACTTC.

This clonotype was detected only a few times. The chain joins TRBV9 to TRBJ1-2; TRBD1 matches at 8 bases. With V trimmed by 5 bases and J by 6 bases, 0 bases remained unmatched. From germline, CDR1 is SGDLS and CDR2 YYNGEE. The CDR3 length is 11 residues. The CDR3 spells CASRDRDGYTF. CDR3 DNA: TGTGCCAGCAGGGACAGGGATGGCTACACCTTC.

This clonotype was detected only a few times. This sequence joins TRBV27 and TRBJ2-5, with 12 positions matching TRBD2. This CDR3 is built from 16 residues. V lost 5 bases to trimming and J lost 2 bases; unmatched junction nucleotides: 6. Per the germline V gene, CDR1 is MNHEY and CDR2 is SMNVEV (reference sequence). The CDR3 region has the DNA TGTGCCAGCAGTCCGACTAGCGGGGGCATTCAAGAGACCCAGTACTTC. It specifies CASSPTSGGIQETQYF.

The chain links TRBV5-8 to TRBJ2-7; tentative D call: TRBD2 (6 bases). The germline V gene encodes CDR1 SGHTS and CDR2 YDEGEE. V gave up 7 bases and J gave up 7 bases, with 27 bases separating them. This CDR3 contains 16 residues. The CDR3 sequence: CASDPDVPRGRGEQYF. CDR3 sequence (DNA): TGTGCCAGCGACCCCGATGTCCCCAGAGGCCGGGGGGAGCAGTACTTC.

The chain recombines TRBV6-2 or TRBV6-3 with TRBJ1-4, with a possible D match to TRBD1 (5 bases). Trimming removed 0 bases from V and 1 base from J, with 12 bases in between. The CDR3 contains 17 residues. The germline CDR1 and CDR2 sequences are MNHEY and SVGEGT. This CDR3 reads CASSYSDPTGTNEKLFF. The DNA for the CDR3 is TGTGCCAGCAGTTACTCGGACCCAACAGGAACTAATGAAAAACTGTTTTTT.

This clonotype has only a few counts. V and J are TRBV28 and TRBJ2-2; D perhaps matches TRBD2 (6 bases). CDR3 length equals 14 residues. The germline CDR1 and CDR2 sequences are MDHEN and SYDVKM. Trimming removed 7 bases at V and 7 bases at J, with 16 bases between. As DNA, the CDR3 is TGTGCCAGCACCCCCCCCGGGGGATTCGGGGAGCTGTTTTTT. It yields the protein CASTPPGGFGELFF.

This chain links TRBV15 with TRBJ1-2; D gene uncertain. Between the trimmed V and J ends, which lost 4 bases and 2 bases, there was a span of 11 bases. The CDR3 is 14 amino acids. Per germline, CDR1 LNHNV and CDR2 YYDKDF (reference sequence). Here the CDR3 reads CATSTDAGNYGYTF. In DNA form, the CDR3 reads TGTGCCACCAGCACGGACGCCGGAAACTATGGCTACACCTTC.

In its sample, this clonotype was seen many times. The chain has TRBV7-2 and TRBJ2-5; 7 bases are shared with TRBD2. Trimming at V came to 0 bases and at J to 3 bases, leaving 4 bases not matched to a gene. CDR3 length: 15 amino acids. Germline CDR1 SGHTA, CDR2 FQGNSA. CDR3 protein: CASSLARTREETQYF. In DNA form, the CDR3 reads TGTGCCAGCAGCTTAGCTCGGACTAGAGAAGAGACCCAGTACTTC.